One TCR beta chain is described in this entry. These data originate in a study of blood T cell repertoires in COVID-19. For the study at large: COVID-19 samples from acute and convalescent phases originated in the United States, Italy and Spain. Sources were T cells, B-cell-depleted T cells, or PBMCs; the material itself was cDNA or gDNA.

Source study methods: Amplification of reference gene primers provided the estimated nucleated cell counts. Using immunoSEQ multiplex PCR, the repertoire was profiled, and TCRdb retains in-frame clones only, with some absent. V and J calls and clone size are those listed in that table; D and trimming were worked out from the DNA. The data show 150,000 to 200,000 clones, with 76% seen just once and around 17% held by the top ten. The CDR3 runs 15 residues. V was pared by 5 bases and J by 1 base, with 14 bases between. Germline assignment: CDR1 MNHEY and CDR2 SMNVEV (reference sequence). Participant age was roughly 18 to 95 years, and participants resided in approximately 25 US areas.

The chain links TRBV27 to TRBJ1-1; D perhaps matches TRBD1 (6 bases). Sequenced: PBMCs or T cells enriched from blood (not recorded which). The source is a woman in her fifties or sixties with acute COVID-19. The CDR3 coding sequence is TGTGCCAGCAGTCGCCCAGGGGTCTGGAACACTGAAGCTTTCTTT. Protein: CASSRPGVWNTEAFF.